The entry below gives a single T cell receptor (beta chain) sequence along with its context. V trimming: 7 bases; J trimming: 2 bases; junction bases outside the gene matches: 8. Germline V lookup: CDR1 LNHDA, CDR2 SQIVND (reference sequence). The length of the CDR3 is 15 residues. In the original analysis: Amplification of reference gene primers was used by the study to estimate nucleated cell counts. The protocol was immunoSEQ multiplex PCR, while the TCRdb copy is restricted to in-frame clones and leaves out a portion. The D gene and trimming were derived from the DNA, and the V and J assignments and clone size from that table. The table includes about 83,000 clones, more than 75% detected once. The data were taken from a study of blood T cell repertoires in COVID-19. Study information: Collection of acute and convalescent COVID-19 samples took place in the United States, Italy and Spain.

Material: peripheral blood. This receptor was identified in a woman at least 80 years old with active or convalescent COVID-19. The chain joins TRBV19 to TRBJ1-2, with 9 bases matching TRBD1. Written as DNA, the CDR3 is TGTGCCAGTACCGTAACCGGGACAGGGAACTATGGCTACACCTTC. Encoded protein: CASTVTGTGNYGYTF.